Below, 8 T cell receptor beta chains from the same sample are listed, as sequenced in a study of shared clonotypes between healthy human individuals. Libraries were prepared by immunoSEQ multiplex PCR; TCRdb keeps only in-frame clonotypes and omits some of them. Altogether around 1.5 million clones are present, approximately 98% being singletons, with the ten largest covering 0.4% to 0.55%. The sample was naive CD4+ T cells sorted from blood. Subset indicated: CD45RA+ positively selected. These receptors all come from a man aged 25 to 40 in good health.

As regards this clone: This specimen includes other DNA sequences encoding the same CDR3. The J gene is TRBJ2-7, the V gene TRBV7-2; D may be TRBD1 (6 bases). V was cut by 2 bases and J by 2 bases, with 7 bases left in between. The CDR3 runs to 13 residues. Germline CDR1 SGHTA, CDR2 FQGNSA. The CDR3 sequence: CASSLRDTYEQYF. The CDR3 DNA is TGTGCCAGCAGCTTACGGGACACCTACGAGCAGTACTTC.

This sequence joins TRBV6-1 and TRBJ1-2; maybe TRBD1 (5 bases). The CDR3 length is 14 residues. Germline V CDR1 and CDR2: MNHNS, SASEGT. V lost 2 bases and J lost 7, with 14 bases in between. The CDR3 DNA is TGTGCCAGCAGTGAAAGGGAGAGTGGGGGTGGCTACACCTTC. It translates to CASSERESGGGYTF.

The chain combines TRBV5-1 with TRBJ1-2; D may be TRBD1 (5 bases). CDR1 is SGHRS, CDR2 YFSETQ, per germline. The CDR3 consists of 13 residues. V gave up 3 bases and J gave up 14 bases, with 20 bases separating them. CDR3 DNA sequence: TGCGCCAGCAGCTGGGGGGGAGTCCGGCCCCCAACCTTC. The encoded protein is CASSWGGVRPPTF.

The V gene is TRBV27, the J gene TRBJ1-4; D not resolved. Germline V gene lookup returns CDR1 MNHEY and CDR2 SMNVEV (reference sequence). V shed 5 bases and J shed 0 bases, with 7 bases lying between them. The CDR3 consists of 14 residues. The CDR3 loop reads CASSAGATNEKLFF. The CDR3 DNA follows: TGTGCCAGCAGTGCGGGAGCAACTAATGAAAAACTGTTTTTT.

Only a few counts were recorded for this clone. This sequence joins TRBV7-9 and TRBJ1-1; D is unresolved. The CDR3 is made up of 12 amino acids. The V gene lost 2 bases and the J gene lost 1 base, with 2 bases spanning the gap. The germline V gene encodes CDR1 SEHNR and CDR2 FQNEAQ (reference sequence). Here the CDR3 reads CASSLQNTEAFF. In DNA form, the CDR3 reads TGTGCCAGCAGCTTACAGAACACTGAAGCTTTCTTT.

V usage is TRBV5-5 and J usage is TRBJ2-1; 9 positions agree with TRBD1. This CDR3 contains 16 residues. From germline, CDR1 is SGHKS and CDR2 YYEKEE (reference sequence). Trimming cost V 1 base and J 3 bases; bases outside gene matches: 5. CDR3 region: CASSLLTTGGYNEQFF. Here the CDR3 DNA reads TGTGCCAGCAGCTTGCTGACGACAGGGGGCTACAATGAGCAGTTCTTC.

J is TRBJ2-3 and V is TRBV5-4, with D possibly TRBD2 on 6 matching bases. V dropped 7 bases and J dropped 5 bases, with 20 bases sitting between them. CDR1 is SGHNT and CDR2 is YYREEE in the germline V gene (reference sequence). This CDR3 spans 15 amino acids. The CDR3 nucleotides are TGTGCCAGCCGTCCCGGAGGGTCTCGGTTAGATACGCAGTATTTT. Its translation: CASRPGGSRLDTQYF.

V gene TRBV19 combines with J gene TRBJ1-5; unclear D gene. The CDR3 is made up of 17 amino acids. Trimming removed 0 bases at V and 1 base at J, with 13 bases between. From germline, CDR1 is LNHDA and CDR2 SQIVND (reference sequence). Here the CDR3 reads CASSIDPAKPSNQPQHF. The CDR3, as DNA: TGTGCCAGTAGTATAGATCCGGCAAAACCCAGCAATCAGCCCCAGCATTTT.